This T cell receptor beta chain was sequenced during a study of graft-versus-host responses after intestinal transplantation. Processing of graft tissue released intraepithelial and lamina propria lymphocytes. In the case of this clone: Its antigen remains unknown.

Only in-frame clones appear in the TCRdb table, and some are missing; sequencing was by immunoSEQ multiplex PCR. The sample carries just under 30,000 clones, 80% to 85% recorded once. This CDR3 has 14 residues. The V gene's germline CDR1 is MDHEN and CDR2 SYDVKM. V was shortened by 1 base and J by 7 bases, with 14 bases between the two germline ends. General study findings and limits: Recipient-marrow GvH clones were detected, some having first appeared in ileum or blood.

The clonotype comes from a human patient who received an intestinal transplant, so some T cells may come from the graft donor. V and J are TRBV28 and TRBJ2-7; the D is unclear. The sample was ileum tissue, taken 98 days after intestinal transplantation. As DNA, the CDR3 is TGTGCCAGCAGTTTATCGGAACTCTACGAGGAGCAGTACTTC. Translated: CASSLSELYEEQYF. Based on the CDR3 plus reference TRBV28 and TRBJ2-7, the full variable domain is DVKVTQSSRYLVKRTGEKVFLECVQDMDHENMFWYRQDPGLGLRLIYFSYDVKMKEKGDIPEGYSVSREKKERFSLILESASTNQTSMYLCASSLSELYEEQYFGPGTRLTVT.